These 9 T cell receptor beta chains were all obtained from the same sample, sequenced in a study of early T cells in non-severe SARS-CoV-2 infection. TCRdb used MiXCR to reprocess the 5' RACE reads, holding one entry per CDR3 protein. Of about 64,000 distinct CDR3 sequences in the sample, 10% to 15% were seen once. Source material: whole blood. The receptors come from an adult who was a healthcare worker with PCR-confirmed SARS-CoV-2 infection or an uninfected control (not recorded which).

This clonotype occurred many times. The genes are TRBV3-1 and TRBJ2-6, with 7 positions matching TRBD1. After removal of 3 bases from V and 0 bases from J, the junction contained 8 bases not matched to a gene. The length of the CDR3 is 18 residues. Germline lookup yields CDR1 LGHDT and CDR2 YNNKEL (reference sequence). Written as DNA, the CDR3 is TGTGCCAGCAGCCAGAGGACAGGAGGAAGCTCTGGGGCCAACGTCCTGACTTTC. Its protein product is CASSQRTGGSSGANVLTF. Filled out from reference TRBV3-1 and TRBJ2-6, the complete variable domain reads DTAVSQTPKYLVTQMGNDKSIKCEQNLGHDTMYWYKQDSKKFLKIMFSYNNKELIINETVPNRFSPKSPDKAHLNLHINSLELGDSAVYFCASSQRTGGSSGANVLTFGAGSRLTVL.

This clonotype was seen only a few times. The chain joins TRBV27 to TRBJ2-1; TRBD1 might be the D (6 bases). Germline loops: CDR1 MNHEY, CDR2 SMNVEV (reference sequence). V was cut by 4 bases and J by 11 bases, with 15 bases left in between. This CDR3 has 13 amino acids. The CDR3 region has the DNA TGTGCCAGCAGTTCTACCTCCGGGACAAAGCAGTTCTTC. It specifies CASSSTSGTKQFF.

J is TRBJ1-4 and V is TRBV2; D gene uncertain. The germline CDR1 and CDR2 sequences are SNHLY and FYNNEI. The CDR3 sequence is 18 residues long. V was cut by 2 bases and J by 0 bases, with 16 bases left in between. The DNA for the CDR3 is TGTGCCAGCAGTGAAACGACTGCGGCGGCGGCAACTAATGAAAAACTGTTTTTT. Translating gives CASSETTAAAATNEKLFF.

In this sample, this clonotype turned up a few times. The CDR3 DNA reads TGCAGTGCTAGACCCTCCAAGCGGGCTAGCACAGATACGCAGTATTTT. Amino acid sequence: CSARPSKRASTDTQYF. The chain is built from TRBV20-1 and TRBJ2-3, with a possible D match to TRBD2 (6 bases). This CDR3 spans 16 amino acids. V lost 2 bases and J lost 0, with 15 bases in between. Germline V gives CDR1 DFQATT, CDR2 SNEGSKA (reference sequence).

The chain combines TRBV6-5 with TRBJ1-2, with TRBD1 matching over 11 bases. The CDR3 runs to 15 residues. V trimming: 4 bases; J trimming: 5 bases; junction bases outside the gene matches: 6. Germline V gene sequence: CDR1 MNHEY, CDR2 SVGAGI. CDR3 bases: TGTGCCAGCAGTTCCCCCGGGACAGGGGGATATGGCTACACCTTC. Protein: CASSSPGTGGYGYTF.

The rearrangement joins TRBV10-2 to TRBJ1-2; D is unclear. V lost 3 bases, J lost 2 bases, and 7 bases lay in between. CDR1 and CDR2 from the germline V gene are WSHSY and SAAADI. The CDR3 is 13 amino acids. This chain's CDR3 is CASSEGLNYGYTF. The CDR3 nucleotides are TGCGCCAGCAGTGAAGGCCTAAACTATGGCTACACCTTC.

This clonotype has only a few counts. V usage is TRBV7-6 and J usage is TRBJ2-3, with D unclear. Germline CDR1 SGHVS, CDR2 FNYEAQ. V was pared by 2 bases and J by 2 bases, with 8 bases between. This CDR3 region has 14 residues. As DNA, the CDR3 is TGTGCCAGCAGCTTAATGGCCTACACAGATACGCAGTATTTT. This translates into CASSLMAYTDTQYF.

V is TRBV12-3 or TRBV12-4 and J is TRBJ1-6, with D uncertain. The CDR3 contains 14 residues. Deletions cut 5 bases from V and 5 bases from J, with 10 bases between. The CDR3, as DNA: TGTGCCAGCAGTCGCAGAAGGGATAATTCACCCCTCCACTTT. Its protein product is CASSRRRDNSPLHF.

This clonotype has ten or more counts. J is TRBJ1-1 and V is TRBV4-1; D is unresolved. Trimming cost V 0 bases and J 2 bases, with 16 bases left between them. Germline V gene sequence: CDR1 MGHRA, CDR2 YSYEKL. The CDR3 has 17 amino acids. The CDR3 loop is CASSQEGGGLGNTEAFF. CDR3 coding DNA: TGCGCCAGCAGCCAAGAAGGTGGTGGACTGGGAAACACTGAAGCTTTCTTT.